The entry below describes one TCR beta chain. Germline assignment: CDR1 SGHAT and CDR2 FQNNGV. The CDR3 is 15 amino acids. V gave up 5 bases and J gave up 4 bases; unmatched junction bases: 10. The entry originates in a study of blood T cell repertoires in COVID-19. Sequenced by immunoSEQ multiplex PCR; TCRdb stores in-frame clones only, minus some. The sample records approximately 240,000 clones, over 80% being singletons. This TCR derives from a human donor in a cohort sampled during active COVID-19. The sequencing sample was made of peripheral blood. The chain links TRBV11-2 to TRBJ1-2; 7 bases line up with TRBD1. The CDR3 nucleotides read TGTGCCAGCAGCCCCCGGGACAGTACACTCTATGGCTACACCTTC. Translated, it gives CASSPRDSTLYGYTF.